This TCR beta chain was documented in a study of blood T cell repertoires in COVID-19. For the study at large: Samples came from the United States, Italy and Spain, spanning acute and convalescent COVID-19. Sources were T cells, B-cell-depleted T cells, or PBMCs; the material itself was cDNA or gDNA.

The germline V gene encodes CDR1 SGHTA and CDR2 FQGNSA. V lost 4 bases to trimming and J lost 7 bases; unmatched junction nucleotides: 6. The CDR3 sequence is 15 residues long. The repertoire was sequenced with immunoSEQ multiplex PCR; TCRdb's copy has only in-frame clones and lacks some. In the table there are around 67,000 clones, about 80% of which are singletons. The clonotype comes from a woman between 65 and 79 years old with acute or convalescent COVID-19. The sample consisted of peripheral blood. J is TRBJ1-4 and V is TRBV7-2, with 10 positions matching TRBD1. CDR3 loop: CASSSPGQGSEKLFF. The CDR3 bases are TGTGCCAGCAGCTCCCCGGGACAGGGGAGTGAAAAACTGTTTTTT.